This passage covers 15 T cell receptor beta chains from one sample sequenced in a study of CD8+ T cells in alopecia areata. cDNA serving as the sequencing template came from extracted, reverse transcribed RNA. Clones were read by immunoSEQ multiplex PCR, and TCRdb kept only the in-frame ones, dropping some. The table shows around 300,000 clones, with 60% occurring only once. Treatment defined: oral pan-JAK inhibitor, 5-10 mg twice daily. The sequences come from CD4+ T cells sorted from blood, collected at week 52, from a patient treated with tofacitinib. The receptor source for this set is a human donor with alopecia areata.

The chain links TRBV19 to TRBJ1-5, with 7 bases lining up with TRBD1. CDR1 and CDR2 from the germline V gene are LNHDA and SQIVND (reference sequence). CDR3 length: 17 amino acids. Losses at the gene ends were 6 bases for V and 0 bases for J; bases not matched to a gene: 11. CDR3 amino acids: CASSNPGQRYSNQPQHF. The CDR3 region has the DNA TGTGCCAGTAGCAACCCGGGACAGAGATATAGCAATCAGCCCCAGCATTTT.

The chain has TRBV29-1 and TRBJ2-1, with a weak D call TRBD2 (6 bases). Germline V gives CDR1 SQVTM, CDR2 ANQGSEA. V was cut by 7 bases and J by 7 bases, with 17 bases left in between. This CDR3 is 13 amino acids long. The CDR3 DNA follows: TGCAGCGCGTGGCCGGGGGTAGTAAATGAGCAGTTCTTC. Its translation: CSAWPGVVNEQFF.

V and J are TRBV5-1 and TRBJ2-6; 9 positions match TRBD1. This CDR3 contains 15 residues. Germline CDR1 reads SGHRS; CDR2 reads YFSETQ. V lost 3 bases and J lost 3; bases outside the gene matches: 1. CDR3 amino acids: CASSWTGVGANVLTF. Written as DNA, the CDR3 is TGCGCCAGCAGCTGGACAGGGGTTGGGGCCAACGTCCTGACTTTC.

The chain employs TRBV6-6 and TRBJ1-5, with 12 nucleotides matching TRBD1. The CDR3 spans 13 residues. Per germline, CDR1 MNHNY and CDR2 SVGAGI (reference sequence). After removal of 11 bases from V and 1 base from J, the junction contained 0 bases not matched to a gene. CDR3 DNA: TGTGCCGGGACAGGGGGCAGCAATCAGCCCCAGCATTTT. It translates to CAGTGGSNQPQHF.

This clone was observed a handful of times. The rearrangement links TRBV5-6 to TRBJ1-1; TRBD1 is a possible D gene (6 bases). The germline CDR1 and CDR2 sequences are SGHDT and YYEEEE. The CDR3 consists of 14 residues. V gave up 7 bases and J gave up 4 bases, with 17 bases separating them. In nucleotides, the CDR3 is TGTGCCAGCGCGGGGGCAGGGGACTTCACTGAAGCTTTCTTT. Translating it yields CASAGAGDFTEAFF.

The V gene is TRBV30, the J gene TRBJ1-3; tentatively, D is TRBD1 (5 bases). CDR3 length: 14 residues. V was trimmed by 3 bases and J by 0 bases, leaving 9 bases between them. Germline CDR1 reads GTSNPN; CDR2 reads SVGIG (reference sequence). In DNA, the CDR3 is TGTGCCTGGAGCCGCGGGACCTCTGGAAACACCATATATTTT. It encodes CAWSRGTSGNTIYF.

The chain joins TRBV30 to TRBJ2-4, with TRBD1 matching 9 bases. CDR3 length equals 16 residues. CDR1 GTSNPN and CDR2 SVGIG come from the germline V gene (reference sequence). With 2 bases clipped from V and 6 bases from J, the junction kept 11 bases outside the gene matches. The CDR3 region is CAWSPYRGQAINIQYF. CDR3 nucleotides: TGTGCCTGGAGTCCCTACAGGGGGCAAGCGATAAACATTCAGTACTTC.

The rearrangement joins TRBV25-1 to TRBJ2-7; D possibly uses TRBD1 or TRBD2 (5 bases each). There are 14 residues in the CDR3. Germline CDR1 is MGHDK and CDR2 is SYGVNS. The germline V and J ends were trimmed by 2 bases and 5 bases, with 13 bases remaining between them. CDR3 protein: CASSEPGPQNEQYF. In DNA form, the CDR3 reads TGTGCCAGCAGTGAACCGGGACCTCAGAACGAGCAGTACTTC.

This clone was seen more than once but under ten times. The chain employs TRBV27 and TRBJ1-6; a weak D match, TRBD1 (5 bases). CDR1 is MNHEY and CDR2 is SMNVEV in the germline V gene (reference sequence). V was pared by 3 bases and J by 7 bases, with 10 bases between. This CDR3 comprises 14 residues. This chain's CDR3 is CASSFRGRNSPLHF. For the CDR3, the DNA is TGTGCCAGCAGTTTTAGGGGAAGGAATTCACCCCTCCACTTT.

The gene calls are TRBV29-1 and TRBJ1-4; tentatively, D is TRBD1 (5 bases). Germline values: CDR1 SQVTM, CDR2 ANQGSEA. Trimming left V 6 bases short and J 1 base short, with 15 bases between. This CDR3 contains 15 residues. The CDR3 nucleotides are TGCAGCGTGGGACTCATGGTCGGAACTAATGAAAAACTGTTTTTT. This encodes CSVGLMVGTNEKLFF.

The V call is TRBV6-5, the J call TRBJ1-4; no firm D call. Germline CDR1 reads MNHEY; CDR2 reads SVGAGI. There are 13 residues in the CDR3. V was clipped by 2 bases and J by 8 bases, with 9 bases between them. This CDR3 reads CASSYSPSEKLFF. The CDR3 DNA sequence: TGTGCCAGCAGTTACAGCCCGTCGGAAAAACTGTTTTTT.

This rearrangement joins TRBV5-1 to TRBJ2-7; 9 nucleotides agree with TRBD1. V gave up 2 bases and J gave up 4 bases; unmatched junction bases: 4. Germline V gene sequence: CDR1 SGHRS, CDR2 YFSETQ. The CDR3 length is 14 residues. The CDR3 region has the DNA TGCGCCAGCAGCTTCTCCGGGACAGGGTACGAGCAGTACTTC. It is translated as CASSFSGTGYEQYF.

The chain couples TRBV29-1 to TRBJ2-1; 8 bases line up with TRBD2. Germline values: CDR1 SQVTM, CDR2 ANQGSEA. The CDR3 totals 15 residues. Germline trimming cut 7 bases from V and 3 bases from J; bases unmatched to any gene: 11. Here the CDR3 reads CSATPLREGYNEQFF. Here the CDR3 DNA reads TGCAGCGCAACACCGCTCCGGGAGGGCTACAATGAGCAGTTCTTC.

In this sample, this clone turned up a few times. V usage is TRBV20-1 and J usage is TRBJ1-1; D not certain. This CDR3 has 10 residues. Per the germline V gene, CDR1 is DFQATT and CDR2 is SNEGSKA (reference sequence). Trimming removed 6 bases from V and 4 bases from J, with 6 bases in between. CDR3 sequence reads: CSALSTEAFF. CDR3 sequence (DNA): TGCAGTGCACTTAGCACTGAAGCTTTCTTT.

A word on this clone: The same CDR3 can be traced to other DNA sequences in this sample. The chain recombines TRBV9 with TRBJ2-2; unclear D gene. The CDR3 is made up of 12 amino acids. Trimming removed 0 bases from V and 5 bases from J, with 2 bases in between. Per the germline V gene, CDR1 is SGDLS and CDR2 is YYNGEE. CDR3 loop: CASSVGTGELFF. CDR3 sequence (DNA): TGTGCCAGCAGCGTAGGAACCGGGGAGCTGTTTTTT.